The 10 T cell receptor beta chains in this list originate from one sample, sequenced in a study of multiple sclerosis patients with progressive multifocal leukoencephalopathy. TCRdb's copy holds only in-frame clones and misses some; the assay was immunoSEQ multiplex PCR. The sample shows 31,000 or so clones, roughly 89% of them seen only once. The time point denotes: time of PML onset. This material consisted of PBMCs, taken from a patient treated with natalizumab. Receptor source: a woman aged 40 to 55 with progressive multifocal leukoencephalopathy.

The genes are TRBV2 and TRBJ2-7; D perhaps matches TRBD2 (5 bases). The germline CDR1 and CDR2 sequences are SNHLY and FYNNEI. This CDR3 comprises 14 residues. The ends were cut back, 6 bases at V and 2 bases at J, with 14 bases in the middle. The CDR3 sequence: CASRDQRKTYEQYF. Here the CDR3 DNA reads TGTGCCAGCAGGGACCAGCGGAAGACCTACGAGCAGTACTTC.

V and J are TRBV14 and TRBJ1-1; D perhaps matches TRBD1 (5 bases). The V gene's germline CDR1 is SGHDN and CDR2 FVKESK. The CDR3 loop spans 14 amino acids. The ends were cut back, 2 bases at V and 4 bases at J, with 11 bases in the middle. As DNA, the CDR3 is TGTGCCAGCAGCCAACCCATCGACAGCACTGAAGCTTTCTTT. Translating it yields CASSQPIDSTEAFF.

This chain joins TRBV4-3 and TRBJ1-2; D perhaps matches TRBD1 (5 bases). The CDR3 totals 16 residues. V gave up 0 bases and J gave up 5 bases, with 16 bases separating them. Per the germline V gene, CDR1 is LGHNA and CDR2 is YSLEER. Here the CDR3 reads CASSQDPTGEGYGYTF. The DNA of the CDR3 is TGCGCCAGCAGCCAAGATCCGACGGGAGAGGGGTATGGCTACACCTTC.

The chain uses TRBV6-5 and TRBJ2-2, with TRBD2 identical over 10 bases. V was pared by 2 bases and J by 6 bases, with 6 bases of the junction left unmatched. This CDR3 contains 16 residues. The germline CDR1 and CDR2 sequences are MNHEY and SVGAGI. The DNA of the CDR3 is TGTGCCAGCAGTTACCTACACGGGACTAGCGCCGGGGAGCTGTTTTTT. This codes for CASSYLHGTSAGELFF.

The chain carries TRBV5-5 and TRBJ2-7; D perhaps matches TRBD1 (6 bases). This CDR3 region has 14 residues. Trimming pared 1 base from V and 4 bases from J, leaving 12 bases between. CDR1 is SGHKS and CDR2 is YYEKEE in the germline V gene (reference sequence). The CDR3 nucleotides are TGTGCCAGCAGCTTGAGCAGGGGACCTTACGAGCAGTACTTC. It is translated as CASSLSRGPYEQYF. Full variable domain (rest looked up from reference TRBV5-5 and TRBJ2-7): DAGVTQSPTHLIKTRGQQVTLRCSPISGHKSVSWYQQVLGQGPQFIFQYYEKEERGRGNFPDRFSARQFPNYSSELNVNALLLGDSALYLCASSLSRGPYEQYFGPGTRLTVT.

The chain carries TRBV7-9 and TRBJ2-5; TRBD1 aligns across 10 bases. The J call may be wrong; the DNA end is better matched by TRBJ2-7. The CDR3 consists of 14 residues. Germline V gene lookup returns CDR1 SEHNR and CDR2 FQNEAQ (reference sequence). CDR3 bases: TGTGCCAGCAGCCCCGGGGGGGACAGGGGCGAGCAGTACTTC. It codes for CASSPGGDRGEQYF.

V and J are TRBV5-1 and TRBJ2-7; possibly TRBD1 for D (6 bases). In germline, CDR1 is SGHRS, CDR2 YFSETQ. V was clipped by 3 bases and J by 5 bases, with 12 bases between them. The CDR3 consists of 13 residues. CDR3 residues: CASSSQGVHEQYF. DNA for the CDR3: TGCGCCAGCAGCTCACAGGGAGTCCACGAGCAGTACTTC.

The genes are TRBV5-4 and TRBJ2-1; 7 positions match TRBD1. The germline V gene has CDR1 SGHNT and CDR2 YYREEE (reference sequence). There are 13 residues in the CDR3. The ends lost 4 bases at V and 6 bases at J; junction bases unmatched: 4. The CDR3 reads CASSLGTANEQFF. DNA of the CDR3: TGTGCCAGCAGCCTCGGGACAGCCAATGAGCAGTTCTTC.

The chain uses TRBV5-4 and TRBJ2-1; TRBD2 matches at 7 bases. The CDR3 consists of 14 residues. V lost 0 bases and J lost 14; bases outside the gene matches: 11. Germline V gives CDR1 SGHNT, CDR2 YYREEE (reference sequence). CDR3 DNA: TGTGCCAGCAGCTTGGCCTCGGCGGGAGAGGCGAAGTTCTTC. Its translation: CASSLASAGEAKFF.

CDR3 residues: CASSLLQGANYEQYF. The CDR3 coding sequence is TGTGCCAGCAGTTTATTGCAGGGGGCAAACTACGAGCAGTACTTC. This sequence joins TRBV27 and TRBJ2-7; 8 bases agree with TRBD1. The CDR3 is made up of 15 amino acids. In germline, CDR1 is MNHEY, CDR2 SMNVEV (reference sequence). Trimming removed 1 base from V and 3 bases from J; junction bases left unmatched: 5.